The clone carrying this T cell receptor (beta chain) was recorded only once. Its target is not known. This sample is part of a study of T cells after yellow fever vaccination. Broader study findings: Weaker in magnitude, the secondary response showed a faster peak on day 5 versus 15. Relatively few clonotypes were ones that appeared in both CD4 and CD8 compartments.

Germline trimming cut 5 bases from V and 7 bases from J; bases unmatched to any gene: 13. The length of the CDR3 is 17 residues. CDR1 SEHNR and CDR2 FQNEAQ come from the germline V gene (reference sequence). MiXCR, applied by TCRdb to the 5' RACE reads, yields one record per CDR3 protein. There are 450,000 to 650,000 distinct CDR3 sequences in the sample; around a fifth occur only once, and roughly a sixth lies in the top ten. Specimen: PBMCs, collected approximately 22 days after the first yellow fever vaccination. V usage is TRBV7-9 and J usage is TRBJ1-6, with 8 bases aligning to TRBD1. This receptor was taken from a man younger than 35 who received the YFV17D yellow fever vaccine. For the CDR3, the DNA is TGTGCCAGCAGCCAGCCGAAGGACAGGGCTGGGAATTCACCCCTCCACTTT. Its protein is CASSQPKDRAGNSPLHF.